The next 24 T cell receptor beta chains were all read from a single sample in a study of technical replicates of blood from a handful of donors. Repertoires were generated with immunoSEQ multiplex PCR, while TCRdb's copy carries only in-frame clones and drops some. The sample has about 44,000 clones; approximately 96% are singletons. Material: T cells isolated from PBMCs. These TCRs come from a human donor in good health.

V usage is TRBV7-2 and J usage is TRBJ1-1, with D perhaps TRBD1 (5 bases). Germline assignment: CDR1 SGHTA and CDR2 FQGNSA. This CDR3 comprises 17 residues. Trimming pared 2 bases from V and 0 bases from J, leaving 16 bases between. For the CDR3, the DNA is TGTGCCAGCAGCTTATTACAGGTTAAGCTCATGAACACTGAAGCTTTCTTT. Translated, it gives CASSLLQVKLMNTEAFF.

The V and J genes are TRBV6-5 and TRBJ1-2; no clear D gene. CDR3 size: 13 residues. The ends were cut back, 2 bases at V and 4 bases at J, with 8 bases in the middle. Germline-derived CDR1 and CDR2 are MNHEY and SVGAGI. CDR3 protein: CASSYGQPYGYTF. Written as DNA, the CDR3 is TGTGCCAGCAGTTACGGGCAGCCCTATGGCTACACCTTC.

This chain links TRBV30 with TRBJ2-1, with TRBD2 matching over 9 bases. This CDR3 region has 16 residues. The V gene end was trimmed by 2 bases and the J gene end by 7 bases; junction bases not matched to a gene: 12. Germline assignment: CDR1 GTSNPN and CDR2 SVGIG (reference sequence). CDR3: CAWSPLTRAGGNEQFF. The CDR3 DNA is TGTGCCTGGAGTCCCTTAACTAGGGCGGGAGGGAATGAGCAGTTCTTC.

The J gene is TRBJ1-3, the V gene TRBV28; no clear D. The CDR3 totals 16 residues. Germline-derived CDR1 and CDR2 are MDHEN and SYDVKM. V was clipped by 4 bases and J by 0 bases, with 13 bases between them. The DNA of the CDR3 is TGTGCCAGCAGTTCCCCTGCCCCGAGCTCTGGAAACACCATATATTTT. Translation gives CASSSPAPSSGNTIYF.

The J gene is TRBJ2-7, the V gene TRBV11-2; a weak D match, TRBD1 (6 bases). CDR3 length: 16 amino acids. CDR1 is SGHAT and CDR2 is FQNNGV in the germline V gene. Trimming removed 5 bases at V and 0 bases at J, with 17 bases between. The CDR3 reads CASSPLAKGDSYEQYF. The CDR3, as DNA: TGTGCCAGCAGCCCCTTAGCGAAGGGGGACTCCTACGAGCAGTACTTC.

The rearrangement links TRBV5-1 to TRBJ2-1; 10 bases are shared with TRBD2. This CDR3 spans 15 amino acids. Germline V gene sequence: CDR1 SGHRS, CDR2 YFSETQ. V lost 3 bases and J lost 8; bases outside the gene matches: 8. The CDR3 sequence: CASSSPASGSHEQFF. CDR3 coding DNA: TGCGCCAGCAGCTCCCCCGCTAGCGGGAGCCATGAGCAGTTCTTC. Together with reference TRBV5-1 and TRBJ2-1, the CDR3 gives the full variable domain: KAGVTQTPRYLIKTRGQQVTLSCSPISGHRSVSWYQQTPGQGLQFLFEYFSETQRNKGNFPGRFSGRQFSNSRSEMNVSTLELGDSALYLCASSSPASGSHEQFFGPGTRLTVL.

The J gene is TRBJ2-7, the V gene TRBV19; TRBD1 is a possible D gene (6 bases). V was shortened by 9 bases and J by 5 bases, with 17 bases between the two germline ends. This CDR3 has 13 amino acids. Germline-derived CDR1 and CDR2 are LNHDA and SQIVND (reference sequence). CDR3 amino acids: CASGIQGTHEQYF. CDR3 DNA sequence: TGTGCCAGCGGGATACAGGGTACCCACGAGCAGTACTTC.

The gene calls are TRBV2 and TRBJ2-2; 9 bases agree with TRBD2. This CDR3 contains 14 residues. Losses at the gene ends were 7 bases for V and 4 bases for J; bases not matched to a gene: 4. Germline values: CDR1 SNHLY, CDR2 FYNNEI. For the CDR3, the DNA is TGTGCCAGCAAGAGCGGGAGGAGCACCGGGGAGCTGTTTTTT. Its translation is CASKSGRSTGELFF.

The sample holds one count of this clone. The chain employs TRBV5-5 and TRBJ1-2, with TRBD1 matching 9 bases. Trimming cost V 4 bases and J 6 bases; bases outside gene matches: 4. The CDR3 is made up of 13 amino acids. Germline assignment: CDR1 SGHKS and CDR2 YYEKEE (reference sequence). The CDR3 spells CASSKGQGDGYTF. CDR3 nucleotide sequence: TGTGCCAGCAGCAAGGGACAGGGCGATGGCTACACCTTC.

This chain connects TRBV29-1 to TRBJ2-7; 7 bases agree with TRBD2. The CDR3 totals 12 residues. CDR1 SQVTM and CDR2 ANQGSEA come from the germline V gene. V shed 0 bases, J shed 10 bases, and the junction held 6 bases outside the gene matches. DNA for the CDR3: TGCAGCGTTGAAGATCTAGCGGAATCTCAGTACTTC. Its translation is CSVEDLAESQYF.

The chain has TRBV14 and TRBJ1-1, with D hard to call. The CDR3 sequence is 13 residues long. Looked up from germline, CDR1 is SGHDN and CDR2 is FVKESK. Trimming took off 5 bases at V and 1 base at J, with 8 bases between the two ends. The CDR3 is CASSYGKNTEAFF. DNA for the CDR3: TGTGCCAGCAGCTACGGGAAGAACACTGAAGCTTTCTTT.

This chain links TRBV4-1 with TRBJ2-2; TRBD2 matches at 8 bases. Germline V gene lookup returns CDR1 MGHRA and CDR2 YSYEKL. The CDR3 consists of 16 residues. J gave up 6 bases and V 5 bases, and 11 bases lay outside the gene matches. This CDR3 is CASSSLVREVPGELFF. CDR3 DNA sequence: TGCGCCAGCAGCTCCCTGGTGCGGGAGGTGCCCGGGGAGCTGTTTTTT.

The genes are TRBV19 and TRBJ1-1; D gene ambiguous. CDR1 and CDR2 from the germline V gene are LNHDA and SQIVND (reference sequence). This CDR3 spans 11 amino acids. V lost 8 bases and J 1 base, leaving 5 bases between the germline ends. In nucleotides, the CDR3 is TGTGCCAGTTTCCGGAACACTGAAGCTTTCTTT. Amino acids: CASFRNTEAFF.

The chain is built from TRBV25-1 and TRBJ2-7, with 13 bases matching TRBD2. Germline V gives CDR1 MGHDK, CDR2 SYGVNS. The J segment lost 5 bases and the V segment lost 4 bases, leaving 5 bases of the junction unmatched. This CDR3 comprises 15 residues. In nucleotides, the CDR3 is TGTGCCAGCAGTGTAGGACTAGCGGGAGCCAACGAGCAGTACTTC. Translating it yields CASSVGLAGANEQYF.

V gene TRBV5-1 combines with J gene TRBJ2-1; 8 nucleotides line up with TRBD2. This CDR3 region has 13 residues. Germline lookup yields CDR1 SGHRS and CDR2 YFSETQ. Trimming took 5 bases from V and 6 from J; bases not matched to a gene: 4. The CDR3 is CASRASGSNEQFF. The CDR3, as DNA: TGCGCCAGCAGGGCTAGCGGGTCCAATGAGCAGTTCTTC.

J is TRBJ2-2 and V is TRBV19, with 11 bases matching TRBD2. The CDR3 loop spans 16 amino acids. Germline CDR1 reads LNHDA; CDR2 reads SQIVND (reference sequence). The trim removed 6 bases at V and 5 bases at J, leaving 8 bases unmatched. As DNA, the CDR3 is TGTGCCAGTAGCCGGATTACTAGCGGGGGTACCGGGGAGCTGTTTTTT. Protein sequence: CASSRITSGGTGELFF. The full variable domain, in which reference TRBV19 and TRBJ2-2 provide the parts outside the CDR3, is DGGITQSPKYLFRKEGQNVTLSCEQNLNHDAMYWYRQDPGQGLRLIYYSQIVNDFQKGDIAEGYSVSREKKESFPLTVTSAQKNPTAFYLCASSRITSGGTGELFFGEGSRLTVL.

The rearrangement joins TRBV7-8 to TRBJ2-7, with D unresolved. V gave up 4 bases and J gave up 6 bases, with 13 bases separating them. CDR3 length: 13 residues. From germline, CDR1 is SGHVS and CDR2 FQNEAQ. CDR3 protein: CASSSYGVPEQYF. The CDR3 coding sequence is TGTGCCAGCAGCTCCTACGGAGTCCCCGAGCAGTACTTC.

This clone occurred a few times. This rearrangement joins TRBV5-1 to TRBJ1-1; 9 nucleotides match TRBD1. The CDR3 totals 18 residues. The V and J ends lost 4 bases and 0 bases, in that order; junction bases with no gene match: 13. CDR1 is SGHRS and CDR2 is YFSETQ in the germline V gene. CDR3 sequence (DNA): TGCGCCAGCAGCGGCCGGGACAGGGAAAGTAAAATGAACACTGAAGCTTTCTTT. This sequence encodes CASSGRDRESKMNTEAFF. Combining the CDR3 with reference TRBV5-1 and TRBJ1-1 gives the whole variable domain KAGVTQTPRYLIKTRGQQVTLSCSPISGHRSVSWYQQTPGQGLQFLFEYFSETQRNKGNFPGRFSGRQFSNSRSEMNVSTLELGDSALYLCASSGRDRESKMNTEAFFGQGTRLTVV.

The V and J genes are TRBV6-6 and TRBJ2-7, with a possible D match to TRBD2 (5 bases). The CDR3 covers 15 residues. Per the germline V gene, CDR1 is MNHNY and CDR2 is SVGAGI (reference sequence). The V end lost 2 bases, the J end lost 3 bases, and 14 bases lay between the germline ends. CDR3 loop: CASSYDGGSYYEQYF. The CDR3 DNA sequence: TGTGCCAGCAGTTACGATGGCGGGTCATACTACGAGCAGTACTTC.

The V call is TRBV27, the J call TRBJ1-5; no clear D. The CDR3 has 13 residues. Deletions cut 5 bases from V and 4 bases from J, with 9 bases between. CDR1 MNHEY and CDR2 SMNVEV come from the germline V gene (reference sequence). The CDR3: CASSRTGNQPQHF. CDR3 bases: TGTGCCAGCAGTCGGACGGGGAATCAGCCCCAGCATTTT.

V gene TRBV2 combines with J gene TRBJ2-7, with TRBD2 matching over 7 bases. This CDR3 has 16 amino acids. Germline CDR1 and CDR2: SNHLY and FYNNEI. V lost 2 bases, J lost 2 bases, and 9 bases stayed unmatched. The CDR3 bases are TGTGCCAGCAGTGAAATCCCTAGCGGCTGGCCCTACGAGCAGTACTTC. Translating gives CASSEIPSGWPYEQYF.

V is TRBV27 and J is TRBJ2-5; D is ambiguous. CDR1 and CDR2 (germline): MNHEY, SMNVEV (reference sequence). The germline V and J ends were trimmed by 8 bases and 5 bases, with 12 bases remaining between them. The CDR3 has 12 residues. The CDR3 here is CASRPLEETQYF. Written as DNA, the CDR3 is TGTGCCAGCCGCCCCTTGGAGGAGACCCAGTACTTC.

The V call is TRBV27, the J call TRBJ2-1; D is undetermined. The germline CDR1 and CDR2 sequences are MNHEY and SMNVEV (reference sequence). V dropped 2 bases and J dropped 8 bases, with 10 bases sitting between them. The CDR3 is made up of 13 amino acids. The DNA for the CDR3 is TGTGCCAGCAGTTTAGCCAGGTTTGATGAGCAGTTCTTC. Its translation: CASSLARFDEQFF.

This rearrangement joins TRBV7-9 to TRBJ2-7; 10 nucleotides line up with TRBD1. The CDR3 runs to 17 residues. The J segment lost 2 bases and the V segment lost 5 bases, leaving 12 bases of the junction unmatched. The germline V gene has CDR1 SEHNR and CDR2 FQNEAQ (reference sequence). The CDR3 DNA reads as TGTGCCAGCAGCCGTGGACAGGGGGAACCGGGACCCTACGAGCAGTACTTC. Protein sequence: CASSRGQGEPGPYEQYF.